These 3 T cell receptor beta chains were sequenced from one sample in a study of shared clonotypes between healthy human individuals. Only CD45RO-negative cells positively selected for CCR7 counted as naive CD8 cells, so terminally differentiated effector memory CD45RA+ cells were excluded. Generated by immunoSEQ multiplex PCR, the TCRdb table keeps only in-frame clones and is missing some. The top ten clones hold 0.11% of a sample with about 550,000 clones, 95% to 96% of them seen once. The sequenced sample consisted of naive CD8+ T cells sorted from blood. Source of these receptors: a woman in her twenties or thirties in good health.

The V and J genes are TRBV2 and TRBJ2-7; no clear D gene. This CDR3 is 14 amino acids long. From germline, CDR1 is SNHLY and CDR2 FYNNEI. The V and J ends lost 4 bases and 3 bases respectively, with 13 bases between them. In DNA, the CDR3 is TGTGCCAGCAGTGGGCGCGGATTACACTACGAGCAGTACTTC. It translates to CASSGRGLHYEQYF.

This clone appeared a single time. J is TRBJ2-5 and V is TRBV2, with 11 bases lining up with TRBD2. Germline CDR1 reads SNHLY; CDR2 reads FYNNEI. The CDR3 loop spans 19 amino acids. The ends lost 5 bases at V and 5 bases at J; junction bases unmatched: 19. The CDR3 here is CASSTYPTSGEYLGETQYF. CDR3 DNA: TGTGCCAGCAGTACCTACCCGACTAGCGGGGAATATTTGGGGGAGACCCAGTACTTC.

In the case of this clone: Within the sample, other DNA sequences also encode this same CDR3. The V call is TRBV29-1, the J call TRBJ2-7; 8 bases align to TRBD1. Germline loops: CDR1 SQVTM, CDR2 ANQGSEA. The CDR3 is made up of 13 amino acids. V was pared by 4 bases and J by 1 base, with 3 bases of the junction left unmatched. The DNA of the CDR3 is TGCAGCGTTGTGGGACAGGTATCCTACGAGCAGTACTTC. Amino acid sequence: CSVVGQVSYEQYF.